This T cell receptor beta chain was captured in a study of blood T cell repertoires in COVID-19. About the research overall: In each case, the material was cDNA or gDNA derived from T cells, B-cell-depleted T cells, or PBMCs.

In the authors' workflow: Estimation of nucleated cell counts relied on the amplification of reference gene primers. Only in-frame clones appear in the TCRdb table, and some are missing; sequencing was by immunoSEQ multiplex PCR. Clone size and the V and J calls come from that table; the DNA yielded D and trimming. The sample yields about 220,000 clones, about 86% seen once. This clone appeared a single time. The CDR3 covers 17 residues. The V gene lost 5 bases and the J gene lost 6 bases, with 23 bases spanning the gap. Per germline, CDR1 SGHAT and CDR2 FQNNGV. The sequenced sample consisted of peripheral blood. V usage is TRBV11-2 and J usage is TRBJ2-1; D call uncertain. This clonotype originated in an older woman with acute or convalescent COVID-19. CDR3 bases: TGTGCCAGCAGCGCCCGCATCGGAGTCGGTCCTCTCAATGAGCAGTTCTTC. This translates into CASSARIGVGPLNEQFF.